The 23 T cell receptor beta chains given below trace back to one sample, sequenced in a study of T cells after yellow fever vaccination. TCRdb re-analysed the 5' RACE reads in MiXCR, keeping a single row per CDR3 protein. The table shows 200,000 to 300,000 distinct CDR3 sequences, with approximately 6.8% occurring only once. The specimen comprised CD4+ T cells sorted from PBMCs, sampled on the day of the yellow fever booster vaccination. The source of these receptors is a man aged 25-40 years who received the YFV17D yellow fever vaccine.

This clonotype was seen a handful of times. V usage is TRBV5-1 and J usage is TRBJ1-6; the match to TRBD1 covers 9 bases. Trimming cost V 4 bases and J 9 bases; bases outside gene matches: 8. From germline, CDR1 is SGHRS and CDR2 YFSETQ. This CDR3 has 15 residues. CDR3 in DNA: TGCGCCAGCAGCGGCGGACAGGGGAAAATTTCACCCCTCCACTTT. The encoded protein is CASSGGQGKISPLHF.

In this sample, this clonotype turned up once. This clone may be a read error of a much larger clone one base away. The rearrangement links TRBV7-2 to TRBJ2-2; 14 bases line up with TRBD2. The CDR3 contains 17 residues. Trimming removed 2 bases from V and 5 bases from J; junction bases left unmatched: 4. Germline V CDR1 and CDR2: SGHTA, FQGNSA. Here the CDR3 reads CASSLYGTSGRTGELFF. In nucleotides, the CDR3 is TGTGCCAGCAGCTTATACGGGACTAGCGGGAGAACCGGGGAGCTGTTTTTT.

The V gene is TRBV11-2, the J gene TRBJ2-2, with TRBD2 identical over 8 bases. V dropped 3 bases and J dropped 1; count of bases not matched to a gene: 4. This CDR3 spans 16 amino acids. CDR1 SGHAT and CDR2 FQNNGV come from the germline V gene. The CDR3 reads CASSLNSGVNTGELFF. CDR3 sequence (DNA): TGTGCCAGCAGCTTGAATAGCGGGGTGAACACCGGGGAGCTGTTTTTT.

The chain joins TRBV21-1 to TRBJ2-7; the table gives TRBD2 as D, unverified against the DNA. TRBV21-1 is a pseudogene locus. The CDR3 is 18 residues long. CDR3 coding DNA: TGTGCCAGCAGCAGGGGACTAGCGGGAGCGGGTTCCGGTTCCGAGCAGTACTTC. Protein sequence: CASSRGLAGAGSGSEQYF.

This clonotype was detected only a few times. V usage is TRBV19 and J usage is TRBJ1-5; possibly TRBD1 for D (5 bases). The CDR3 has 13 residues. Looked up from germline, CDR1 is LNHDA and CDR2 is SQIVND (reference sequence). Trimming shortened V by 7 bases and J by 6 bases, and 13 bases separated the two germline ends. The CDR3 region is CASMGLGVQPQHF. The CDR3 nucleotides are TGTGCCAGTATGGGTCTAGGGGTTCAGCCCCAGCATTTT. Supplemented by reference TRBV19 and TRBJ1-5, the full variable domain reads DGGITQSPKYLFRKEGQNVTLSCEQNLNHDAMYWYRQDPGQGLRLIYYSQIVNDFQKGDIAEGYSVSREKKESFPLTVTSAQKNPTAFYLCASMGLGVQPQHFGDGTRLSIL.

This clonotype was counted many times. The V gene is TRBV7-8, the J gene TRBJ2-7, with D hard to call. V lost 2 bases and J lost 2, with 13 bases in between. CDR1 is SGHVS and CDR2 is FQNEAQ in the germline V gene. The CDR3 has 15 residues. The CDR3 loop reads CASSLRRVHPYEQYF. CDR3 sequence (DNA): TGTGCCAGCAGCTTAAGGCGAGTGCACCCCTACGAGCAGTACTTC.

This chain joins TRBV10-2 and TRBJ2-5; TRBD2 matches at 13 bases. The CDR3 is 15 residues long. J lost 5 bases, V lost 6 bases, and 6 bases had no gene match. From germline, CDR1 is WSHSY and CDR2 SAAADI. The CDR3 DNA reads as TGCGCCAGCAGGGGACTAGCGGGAATGTGGGAGACCCAGTACTTC. This encodes CASRGLAGMWETQYF.

The chain recombines TRBV15 with TRBJ1-2; maybe TRBD1 (6 bases). Deletions cut 0 bases from V and 5 bases from J, with 13 bases between. Germline CDR1 is LNHNV and CDR2 is YYDKDF (reference sequence). The CDR3 length is 15 residues. The CDR3 sequence: CATSRDPDSLYGYTF. The CDR3 DNA reads as TGTGCCACCAGCAGAGATCCGGACAGCTTATATGGCTACACCTTC. Together with reference TRBV15 and TRBJ1-2, the CDR3 gives the full variable domain: DAMVIQNPRYQVTQFGKPVTLSCSQTLNHNVMYWYQQKSSQAPKLLFHYYDKDFNNEADTPDNFQSRRPNTSFCFLDIRSPGLGDTAMYLCATSRDPDSLYGYTFGSGTRLTVV.

This clonotype showed up many times. The rearrangement uses TRBV4-2 and TRBJ2-5, with 8 bases lining up with TRBD1. The V segment lost 0 bases and the J segment 5 bases; nucleotides outside the gene matches: 5. This CDR3 spans 15 amino acids. Germline CDR1 LGHNA, CDR2 YNFKEQ. The CDR3 DNA follows: TGTGCCAGCAGCCAAGACCGAACAGGGGGTGAGACCCAGTACTTC. This gives the protein CASSQDRTGGETQYF.

This clonotype was detected many times. The chain carries TRBV2 and TRBJ2-3; 7 positions agree with TRBD2. This CDR3 contains 15 residues. V gave up 8 bases and J gave up 1 base; unmatched junction bases: 9. CDR1 and CDR2 from the germline V gene are SNHLY and FYNNEI. The CDR3 DNA is TGTGCCAGCGCACTAGCGCCCGGCGGCACAGATACGCAGTATTTT. This translates into CASALAPGGTDTQYF.

This clonotype was recorded a few times. The chain recombines TRBV7-9 with TRBJ1-2, with 8 bases aligning to TRBD1. Germline loops: CDR1 SEHNR, CDR2 FQNEAQ (reference sequence). The CDR3 covers 16 residues. With 4 bases clipped from V and 4 bases from J, the junction kept 11 bases outside the gene matches. Here the CDR3 DNA reads TGTGCCAGCAGCTCTGACAGGGGAGGGGGCCTCTATGGCTACACCTTC. This encodes CASSSDRGGGLYGYTF.

Here the CDR3 reads CASSFNPGDYEQYF. In DNA form, the CDR3 reads TGTGCCAGCAGTTTTAACCCGGGCGATTACGAGCAGTACTTC. The rearrangement joins TRBV12-3 or TRBV12-4 to TRBJ2-7; D gene ambiguous. Trimming removed 3 bases from V and 4 bases from J, with 13 bases in between. This CDR3 comprises 14 residues.

This clonotype was recorded a few times. This chain uses TRBV28 with TRBJ1-2; possible D gene TRBD1, 5 bases. CDR1 is MDHEN, CDR2 SYDVKM, per germline. V lost 3 bases and J 8 bases, leaving 19 bases between the germline ends. This CDR3 spans 15 amino acids. The chain's CDR3 is CASSFPRGGTWGYTF. CDR3 DNA sequence: TGTGCCAGCAGTTTTCCCCGAGGAGGGACGTGGGGCTACACCTTC.

This clonotype has a handful of counts. The rearrangement uses TRBV3-1 and TRBJ2-5; TRBD2 matches at 10 bases. Germline trimming cut 4 bases from V and 6 bases from J; bases unmatched to any gene: 8. CDR3 length: 15 residues. Germline CDR1 is LGHDT and CDR2 is YNNKEL (reference sequence). The CDR3 spells CASSPGGLAAQTQYF. The CDR3 DNA reads TGTGCCAGCAGCCCTGGTGGACTAGCGGCCCAGACCCAGTACTTC.

The rearrangement links TRBV6-4 to TRBJ2-2; 9 bases fit TRBD1. The CDR3 contains 14 residues. CDR1 and CDR2 from the germline V gene are MRHNA and SNTAGT. V was pared by 3 bases and J by 6 bases, with 2 bases of the junction left unmatched. CDR3: CASSEGQGSGELFF. In DNA, the CDR3 is TGTGCCAGCAGTGAGGGACAGGGATCCGGGGAGCTGTTTTTT.

This clonotype has just a few counts. The chain has TRBV6-5 and TRBJ2-3, with 8 bases aligning to TRBD1. V was clipped by 4 bases and J by 3 bases; unmatched bases: 12. The CDR3 runs 17 residues. Looked up from germline, CDR1 is MNHEY and CDR2 is SVGAGI. The CDR3 loop is CASSLLRTGGSTDTQYF. CDR3 in DNA: TGTGCCAGCAGTTTGTTGAGAACAGGGGGGTCGACAGATACGCAGTATTTT.

The V and J genes are TRBV12-3 or TRBV12-4 and TRBJ2-6, with D unclear. This CDR3 is built from 14 residues. V lost 6 bases to trimming and J lost 3 bases, with 9 bases between them. This CDR3 is CASSPTVGANVLTF. The CDR3, as DNA: TGTGCCAGCAGCCCGACTGTTGGGGCCAACGTCCTGACTTTC.

The CDR3 nucleotides are TGTGCCAGCAGTTATGATGTGAGGAATCAGCCCCAGCATTTT. Encoded protein: CASSYDVRNQPQHF. The chain uses TRBV6-2 or TRBV6-3 and TRBJ1-5, with D unclear. From germline, CDR1 is MNHEY and CDR2 SVGEGT. The V end was cut by 3 bases, the J end by 4 bases, with 10 bases between. CDR3 length: 14 amino acids.

This clonotype appeared many times. This rearrangement joins TRBV10-1 to TRBJ2-3, with a weak D call TRBD2 (6 bases). The CDR3 is 13 residues long. Trimming took off 8 bases at V and 4 bases at J, with 13 bases between the two ends. The germline CDR1 and CDR2 sequences are WNHNN and SYGVQD (reference sequence). CDR3 residues: CASRSSAADTQYF. CDR3 DNA: TGCGCCAGCCGCTCTAGCGCTGCAGATACGCAGTATTTT.

The gene calls are TRBV20-1 and TRBJ2-1, with 11 positions matching TRBD2. This CDR3 is 17 amino acids long. The germline gives CDR1 DFQATT, CDR2 SNEGSKA (reference sequence). Unmatched junction bases numbered 10, after V lost 5 bases and J lost 1 base. CDR3 sequence: CSALLPSGRTSYNEQFF. The CDR3 DNA reads as TGCAGTGCTCTCCTTCCTAGCGGGAGGACATCCTACAATGAGCAGTTCTTC.

This clonotype was detected ten times or more. The V gene is TRBV4-3, the J gene TRBJ2-5; TRBD2 matches at 7 bases. The CDR3 length is 15 residues. V lost 5 bases and J lost 5; bases outside the gene matches: 11. The germline V gene has CDR1 LGHNA and CDR2 YSLEER. CDR3 bases: TGCGCCAGCAGCTCCGCCGGCGGGAGAGGGGAGACCCAGTACTTC. Its translation: CASSSAGGRGETQYF.

This clonotype was recorded a few times. The rearrangement joins TRBV10-2 to TRBJ2-1; 8 bases fit TRBD1. From germline, CDR1 is WSHSY and CDR2 SAAADI. Trimming at V came to 2 bases and at J to 5 bases, leaving 2 bases not matched to a gene. The CDR3 covers 14 residues. This CDR3 is CASSEAGGHNEQFF. The CDR3 DNA sequence: TGCGCCAGCAGTGAGGCAGGGGGCCACAATGAGCAGTTCTTC.

This clonotype came up many times. CDR3 sequence (DNA): TGCGCCAGCAGCTTGGAACAGGGGAACACTGAAGCTTTCTTT. It is translated as CASSLEQGNTEAFF. The gene calls are TRBV5-1 and TRBJ1-1; D possibly corresponds to TRBD1 (6 bases). Per germline, CDR1 SGHRS and CDR2 YFSETQ. The CDR3 length is 14 residues. The V gene lost 0 bases and the J gene lost 1 base, with 7 bases spanning the gap. The whole variable domain, remainder taken from reference TRBV5-1 and TRBJ1-1, is KAGVTQTPRYLIKTRGQQVTLSCSPISGHRSVSWYQQTPGQGLQFLFEYFSETQRNKGNFPGRFSGRQFSNSRSEMNVSTLELGDSALYLCASSLEQGNTEAFFGQGTRLTVV.